This T cell receptor beta chain was observed in a study of cytomegalovirus exposure and HLA in healthy donors. Regarding the study as a whole: Specific recognition of CMV antigens was confirmed in vitro for a few chains (all CMV-associated). Roughly 170 TCR beta chains were listed as cytomegalovirus-associated. In the roughly 120 validation repertoires, a later analysis found that first-cohort TCR clusters tended to co-occur.

As concerns this clone: The target antigen is unknown.

The ends were cut back, 4 bases at V and 9 bases at J, with 16 bases in the middle. The CDR3 runs to 13 residues. Germline V CDR1 and CDR2: SGHNT, YYREEE (reference sequence). Profiled with immunoSEQ multiplex PCR; TCRdb holds only in-frame clones, not every one. This table has some 190,000 clones, more than 70% appearing once. The sample comprised PBMCs. This clonotype was obtained from a woman aged 18 to 35 in good health and CMV-seronegative. V usage is TRBV5-4 and J usage is TRBJ2-5, with D possibly being TRBD2 (6 bases). The CDR3 sequence: CASSPDSGESQYF. In DNA, the CDR3 is TGTGCCAGCAGCCCGGACTCGGGGGAATCCCAGTACTTC.